Listed below are T cell receptor beta chains from one sample, sequenced in a study of spatial heterogeneity in lung cancer. TCRdb used MiXCR to reprocess the 5' RACE reads, holding one entry per CDR3 protein. The repertoire holds about 40,000 distinct CDR3 sequences, with around 5.2% as singletons. This specimen consisted of PBMCs, obtained at surgery. Source of these receptors: a female donor with early-stage non-small cell lung cancer. Both conserved end residues are part of each CDR3. The order of the fields is J gene, clone size, V gene, CDR3 protein. The listing skips clone size in some rows; elsewhere it reads once, few, many or a size class.

TRBJ1-6	many	TRBV27	CASKWSYNSPLHF
TRBJ2-5	few	TRBV7-8	CASSPPPRETQYF
TRBJ2-1	-	TRBV28	CASSQGLRDNEQFF
TRBJ1-4	few	TRBV30	CAWSLFPGQGLDEKLFF
TRBJ2-6	few	TRBV6-1	CASSELGAGANVLTF
TRBJ2-3	many	TRBV7-3	CASSPRGQFTDTQYF
TRBJ2-5	many	TRBV9	CASSVAAGPEETQYF
TRBJ2-3	many	TRBV13	CASTSGVTDTQYF
TRBJ2-7	many	TRBV7-9	CASSLAGPGTSYEQYF
TRBJ2-2	many	TRBV5-1	CASSYPWDSNTGELFF
TRBJ2-4	many	TRBV9	CASSVGPIGYGYF
TRBJ1-5	many	TRBV19	CASTSHHWTGKESNQPQHF
TRBJ1-2	many	TRBV19	CASSNLRYYGYTF
TRBJ2-2	many	TRBV27	CASRYSGGQLNTGELFF
TRBJ2-2	-	TRBV2	CASSLPGLSTGELFF
TRBJ1-5	many	TRBV6-6	CASSHGLTGAGQPQHF
TRBJ2-1	many	TRBV7-9	CASSPTSGGHHNEQFF
-	-	TRBV2	CASSEAKRGEQFF
TRBJ2-7	many	TRBV9	CASSVGGEYEQYF
TRBJ1-2	many	TRBV5-1	CASSLGQGIANYGYTF
TRBJ1-4	many	TRBV4-2	CASSLFGQTTNEKLFF
TRBJ2-5	few	TRBV6-5	CASSILGSETQYF
TRBJ1-5	-	TRBV12-3/TRBV12-4	CASSPGTGKGPGQPQHF
TRBJ2-3	-	TRBV19	CASSLRQGAYTQYF
TRBJ1-2	-	TRBV6-6	CASSSRGGVLDGYTF
TRBJ1-5	few	TRBV30	CALVQQGARSQHF
TRBJ2-3	medium-sized	TRBV5-5	CASSVTGRTDTQYF
TRBJ2-7	many	TRBV2	CASSRDIEFYEQYF
TRBJ2-5	once	TRBV14	CASSARERETQYF